These T cell receptor beta chains were read from a single sample in a study of long-term antiretroviral therapy in people with HIV. Produced via immunoSEQ multiplex PCR; TCRdb's table is partial and in-frame only. The sample consists of about 19,000 clones, around 81% of them appearing once. Material: unsorted PBMCs, obtained 2.2 years after starting antiretroviral therapy. These receptors were obtained from a man in his fifties with HIV. Each CDR3 is given with its conserved first and last residue. The D gene is left open where the match is weak. Clone size is shown for a subset of rows, as once, few, many or a class of expanded clone.

V gene: TRBV6-5; clone size: -; J gene: TRBJ2-7; D gene: TRBD1; CDR3 protein: CASSYGTGGGEQYF; CDR3 DNA: TGTGCCAGCAGTTACGGGACAGGGGGTGGGGAGCAGTACTTC
V gene: TRBV7-2; clone size: -; J gene: TRBJ2-1; D gene: -; CDR3 protein: CASSLGAGYNEQFF; CDR3 DNA: TGTGCCAGCAGCTTAGGTGCTGGGTACAATGAGCAGTTCTTC
V gene: TRBV4-3; clone size: -; J gene: TRBJ2-1; D gene: -; CDR3 protein: CATVLGQGLGEEYNEQFF; CDR3 DNA: TGCGCCACCGTGTTAGGGCAGGGTTTAGGGGAGGAGTACAATGAGCAGTTCTTC
V gene: TRBV18; clone size: few; J gene: TRBJ1-2; D gene: TRBD1; CDR3 protein: CASSPRTGAENYGYTF; CDR3 DNA: TGTGCCAGCTCACCGAGGACAGGGGCGGAGAACTATGGCTACACCTTC
V gene: TRBV10-2; clone size: -; J gene: TRBJ2-3; D gene: -; CDR3 protein: CASSGGRLMKDTQYF; CDR3 DNA: TGCGCCAGCAGTGGTGGGAGACTAATGAAGGATACGCAGTATTTT
V gene: TRBV13; clone size: -; J gene: TRBJ2-1; D gene: -; CDR3 protein: CASRLAFTYNEQFF; CDR3 DNA: TGTGCCAGCAGATTAGCTTTCACCTACAATGAGCAGTTCTTC
V gene: TRBV19; clone size: -; J gene: TRBJ1-3; D gene: -; CDR3 protein: CASSIVSSGTPGNTIYF; CDR3 DNA: TGTGCCAGTAGTATAGTATCCTCCGGGACACCTGGAAACACCATATATTTT
V gene: TRBV30; clone size: -; J gene: TRBJ1-2; D gene: -; CDR3 protein: CASRVYGYTF; CDR3 DNA: TGTGCCTCACGGGTATATGGCTACACCTTC
V gene: TRBV19; clone size: -; J gene: TRBJ2-7; D gene: -; CDR3 protein: CASSLGATYEQYF; CDR3 DNA: TGTGCCAGTAGTTTGGGTGCGACCTACGAGCAGTACTTC
V gene: TRBV21-1; clone size: -; J gene: TRBJ2-3; D gene: -; CDR3 protein: CASSKGKVPCSTDTQYF; CDR3 DNA: TGTGCCAGCAGCAAAGGGAAGGTGCCTTGTAGCACAGATACGCAGTATTTT
V gene: TRBV4-1; clone size: few; J gene: TRBJ2-7; D gene: TRBD2; CDR3 protein: CASSQDDVSGIVYEQYF; CDR3 DNA: TGCGCCAGCAGCCAAGACGATGTTAGCGGGATTGTCTACGAGCAGTACTTC
V gene: TRBV18; clone size: -; J gene: TRBJ1-1; D gene: TRBD1; CDR3 protein: CASSDDRESGAFF; CDR3 DNA: TGTGCCAGCTCAGACGACAGGGAATCCGGAGCTTTCTTT
V gene: TRBV6-6; clone size: once; J gene: TRBJ1-5; D gene: -; CDR3 protein: CASSPGGNNQPQHF; CDR3 DNA: TGTGCCAGCAGCCCGGGGGGTAACAATCAGCCCCAGCATTTT
V gene: TRBV5-4; clone size: -; J gene: TRBJ2-7; D gene: -; CDR3 protein: CASSLGTKPYEQYF; CDR3 DNA: TGTGCCAGCAGCTTGGGGACGAAACCCTACGAGCAGTACTTC
V gene: TRBV2; clone size: once; J gene: TRBJ2-7; D gene: TRBD1; CDR3 protein: CASSPGDRDPYEQYF; CDR3 DNA: TGTGCCAGCAGTCCTGGAGACAGGGACCCCTACGAGCAGTACTTC
V gene: TRBV4-1; clone size: -; J gene: TRBJ1-5; D gene: TRBD1; CDR3 protein: CASSGTGVNQPQHF; CDR3 DNA: TGCGCCAGCAGCGGGACAGGGGTCAATCAGCCCCAGCATTTT
V gene: TRBV27; clone size: -; J gene: TRBJ2-1; D gene: -; CDR3 protein: CASSFLTRGNEQFF; CDR3 DNA: TGTGCCAGCAGTTTTTTGACCAGAGGGAATGAGCAGTTCTTC
V gene: TRBV9; clone size: -; J gene: TRBJ2-2; D gene: TRBD1; CDR3 protein: CASSLRDREAGELFF; CDR3 DNA: TGTGCCAGCAGCCTCCGGGACAGGGAAGCCGGGGAGCTGTTTTTT
V gene: TRBV18; clone size: few; J gene: TRBJ1-2; D gene: TRBD1; CDR3 protein: CASSPRGQNYGYTF; CDR3 DNA: TGTGCCAGCTCACCAAGGGGGCAGAACTATGGCTACACCTTC
V gene: TRBV10-3; clone size: -; J gene: TRBJ2-7; D gene: TRBD2; CDR3 protein: CAISGVAGAYEQYF; CDR3 DNA: TGTGCCATCTCTGGAGTAGCGGGAGCCTACGAGCAGTACTTC
V gene: TRBV5-4; clone size: -; J gene: TRBJ1-1; D gene: -; CDR3 protein: CASSAGGLRRAFF; CDR3 DNA: TGTGCCAGCAGCGCGGGGGGCTTAAGGCGAGCTTTCTTT
V gene: TRBV28; clone size: few; J gene: TRBJ2-7; D gene: -; CDR3 protein: CASSSSAFLRYEQYF; CDR3 DNA: TGTGCCAGCAGTTCAAGTGCCTTTTTGAGGTACGAGCAGTACTTC
V gene: TRBV7-2; clone size: -; J gene: TRBJ2-5; D gene: -; CDR3 protein: CASSLQGRQETQYF; CDR3 DNA: TGTGCCAGCAGCCTACAAGGGCGCCAAGAGACCCAGTACTTC
V gene: TRBV27; clone size: -; J gene: TRBJ2-7; D gene: -; CDR3 protein: CASSFLGGYEQYF; CDR3 DNA: TGTGCCAGCAGTTTCTTGGGAGGATACGAGCAGTACTTC
V gene: TRBV25-1; clone size: -; J gene: TRBJ2-7; D gene: -; CDR3 protein: CASSEWNRGGTSSYEQYF; CDR3 DNA: TGTGCCAGCAGTGAATGGAACAGGGGTGGGACTAGCTCCTACGAGCAGTACTTC
V gene: TRBV28; clone size: -; J gene: TRBJ1-2; D gene: TRBD1; CDR3 protein: CASSAPGQGNYGYTF; CDR3 DNA: TGTGCCAGCAGTGCCCCGGGACAGGGCAATTATGGCTACACCTTC
V gene: TRBV7-2; clone size: once; J gene: TRBJ2-1; D gene: -; CDR3 protein: CASSFGGNNEQFF; CDR3 DNA: TGTGCCAGCAGCTTCGGAGGAAACAATGAGCAGTTCTTC
V gene: TRBV30; clone size: -; J gene: TRBJ2-7; D gene: -; CDR3 protein: CAWRKGSSYEQYF; CDR3 DNA: TGTGCCTGGAGGAAAGGGTCCAGCTACGAGCAGTACTTC
V gene: TRBV2; clone size: -; J gene: TRBJ1-2; D gene: -; CDR3 protein: CASSGNSLNYGYTF; CDR3 DNA: TGTGCCAGCTCCGGGAATAGCTTAAACTATGGCTACACCTTC
V gene: TRBV11-3; clone size: -; J gene: TRBJ2-3; D gene: TRBD2; CDR3 protein: CASSPGSGGAGPDTQYF; CDR3 DNA: TGTGCCAGCAGCCCGGGTAGCGGGGGGGCAGGGCCAGATACGCAGTATTTT
V gene: TRBV28; clone size: -; J gene: TRBJ1-3; D gene: -; CDR3 protein: CASSSDSNTIYF; CDR3 DNA: TGTGCCAGCAGCTCCGACAGTAACACCATATATTTT
V gene: TRBV28; clone size: -; J gene: TRBJ1-4; D gene: TRBD1; CDR3 protein: CASSFGQGAGKLFF; CDR3 DNA: TGTGCCAGCAGTTTTGGACAGGGGGCGGGAAAACTGTTTTTT
V gene: TRBV18; clone size: -; J gene: TRBJ2-1; D gene: -; CDR3 protein: CASSQTENSYNEQFF; CDR3 DNA: TGTGCCAGCTCACAGACAGAGAACTCCTACAATGAGCAGTTCTTC
V gene: TRBV4-1; clone size: -; J gene: TRBJ2-1; D gene: TRBD1; CDR3 protein: CASSPYRGSYNEQFF; CDR3 DNA: TGCGCCAGCAGCCCTTACAGGGGGTCCTACAATGAGCAGTTCTTC
V gene: TRBV6-1; clone size: -; J gene: TRBJ1-1; D gene: -; CDR3 protein: CASSELSAMNTEAFF; CDR3 DNA: TGTGCCAGCAGTGAACTTTCAGCTATGAACACTGAAGCTTTCTTT
V gene: TRBV13; clone size: -; J gene: TRBJ2-2; D gene: TRBD1; CDR3 protein: CASSPARTGGPRGELFF; CDR3 DNA: TGTGCCAGCAGCCCGGCAAGGACAGGGGGCCCAAGGGGGGAGCTGTTTTTT
V gene: TRBV5-1; clone size: -; J gene: TRBJ2-5; D gene: TRBD2; CDR3 protein: CASSLGLAGGETQYF; CDR3 DNA: TGCGCCAGCAGCTTGGGGCTAGCGGGAGGAGAGACCCAGTACTTC
V gene: TRBV6-5; clone size: -; J gene: TRBJ1-4; D gene: -; CDR3 protein: CASRRQTNEKLFF; CDR3 DNA: TGTGCCAGCCGGAGGCAAACTAATGAAAAACTGTTTTTT
V gene: TRBV28; clone size: -; J gene: TRBJ1-5; D gene: -; CDR3 protein: CASSPGWSQPQHF; CDR3 DNA: TGTGCCAGCAGTCCAGGGTGGTCTCAGCCCCAGCATTTT
V gene: TRBV19; clone size: -; J gene: TRBJ2-3; D gene: TRBD1; CDR3 protein: CASLPTGGADTQYF; CDR3 DNA: TGTGCCAGCCTCCCTACAGGGGGCGCAGATACGCAGTATTTT
V gene: TRBV7-9; clone size: once; J gene: TRBJ2-7; D gene: TRBD2; CDR3 protein: CASSLIELANSYEQYF; CDR3 DNA: TGTGCCAGCAGCTTAATAGAACTAGCGAACTCCTACGAGCAGTACTTC
V gene: TRBV5-4; clone size: -; J gene: TRBJ2-1; D gene: TRBD1; CDR3 protein: CASSSPGGDPRSFF; CDR3 DNA: TGTGCCAGCAGCTCACCAGGGGGCGACCCTCGCTCGTTCTTC
V gene: TRBV12-5; clone size: -; J gene: TRBJ2-1; D gene: TRBD2; CDR3 protein: CASGPSLAGEQFF; CDR3 DNA: TGTGCTAGTGGACCGTCGCTAGCGGGTGAGCAGTTCTTC
V gene: TRBV5-1; clone size: -; J gene: TRBJ2-3; D gene: TRBD2; CDR3 protein: CASSGGRGGTDTQYF; CDR3 DNA: TGCGCCAGCAGCGGCGGGAGGGGAGGCACAGATACGCAGTATTTT
V gene: TRBV4-1; clone size: few; J gene: TRBJ2-7; D gene: -; CDR3 protein: CASSQDWGHEQYF; CDR3 DNA: TGCGCCAGCAGCCAAGATTGGGGGCACGAGCAGTACTTC
V gene: TRBV11-2; clone size: -; J gene: TRBJ2-5; D gene: TRBD2; CDR3 protein: CASSLGGLAGEGETQYF; CDR3 DNA: TGTGCCAGCAGCTTAGGGGGACTAGCGGGAGAGGGGGAGACCCAGTACTTC
V gene: TRBV28; clone size: -; J gene: TRBJ2-3; D gene: TRBD2; CDR3 protein: CASSLLGLAGIDTQYF; CDR3 DNA: TGTGCCAGCAGTTTATTGGGACTAGCGGGGATAGATACGCAGTATTTT
V gene: TRBV4-3; clone size: -; J gene: TRBJ1-6; D gene: TRBD1; CDR3 protein: CASSQDRTGSNSPLHF; CDR3 DNA: TGCGCCAGCAGCCAAGATCGGACAGGGAGTAATTCACCCCTCCACTTT
V gene: TRBV28; clone size: -; J gene: TRBJ1-1; D gene: -; CDR3 protein: CASSFPRVRVIGSTEAFF; CDR3 DNA: TGTGCCAGCAGTTTTCCCAGGGTCCGAGTGATAGGGTCCACTGAAGCTTTCTTT
V gene: TRBV4-2; clone size: -; J gene: TRBJ2-1; D gene: -; CDR3 protein: CASSQEPQRGGGDEQFF; CDR3 DNA: TGTGCCAGCAGCCAAGAACCTCAGAGGGGGGGCGGAGATGAGCAGTTCTTC
V gene: TRBV29-1; clone size: few; J gene: TRBJ2-7; D gene: TRBD2; CDR3 protein: CSVAWGGRAYEQYF; CDR3 DNA: TGCAGCGTCGCCTGGGGCGGGAGGGCCTACGAGCAGTACTTC
V gene: TRBV28; clone size: -; J gene: TRBJ2-5; D gene: -; CDR3 protein: CASGLNQETQYF; CDR3 DNA: TGTGCCAGCGGATTAAACCAAGAGACCCAGTACTTC